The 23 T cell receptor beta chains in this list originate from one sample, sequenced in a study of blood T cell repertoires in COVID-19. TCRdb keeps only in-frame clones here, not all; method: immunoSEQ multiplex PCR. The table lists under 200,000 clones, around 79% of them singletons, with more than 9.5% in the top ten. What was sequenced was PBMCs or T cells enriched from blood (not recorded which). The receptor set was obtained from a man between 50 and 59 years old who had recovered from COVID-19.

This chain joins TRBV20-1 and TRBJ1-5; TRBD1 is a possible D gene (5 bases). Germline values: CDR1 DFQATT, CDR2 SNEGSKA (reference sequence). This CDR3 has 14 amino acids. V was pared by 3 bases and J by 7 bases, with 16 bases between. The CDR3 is CSASPRDRNQPQHF. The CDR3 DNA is TGCAGTGCTAGTCCCAGAGACAGAAACCAGCCCCAGCATTTT.

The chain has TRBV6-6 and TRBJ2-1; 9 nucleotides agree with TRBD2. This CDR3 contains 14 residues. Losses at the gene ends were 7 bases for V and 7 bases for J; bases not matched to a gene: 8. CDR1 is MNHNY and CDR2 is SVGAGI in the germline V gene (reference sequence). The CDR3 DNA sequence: TGTGCCAGCACTGTGATAGCGGGAGTGAATGAGCAGTTCTTC. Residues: CASTVIAGVNEQFF.

CDR3 amino acids: CASSQTRWSNEQFF. The CDR3 DNA sequence: TGTGCCAGCAGCCAGACTAGGTGGAGCAATGAGCAGTTCTTC. The chain uses TRBV3-1 (or the pseudogene TRBV3-2) and TRBJ2-1; D possibly corresponds to TRBD2 (6 bases). Trimming removed 3 bases at V and 6 bases at J, with 12 bases between. CDR3 size: 14 residues. Per germline, CDR1 LGHDT and CDR2 YNNKEL (reference sequence).

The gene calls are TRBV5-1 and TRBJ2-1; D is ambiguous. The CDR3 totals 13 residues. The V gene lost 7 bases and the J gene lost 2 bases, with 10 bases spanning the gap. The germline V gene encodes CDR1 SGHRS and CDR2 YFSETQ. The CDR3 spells CASGSGTYNEQFF. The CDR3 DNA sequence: TGCGCCAGCGGGTCAGGCACCTACAATGAGCAGTTCTTC.

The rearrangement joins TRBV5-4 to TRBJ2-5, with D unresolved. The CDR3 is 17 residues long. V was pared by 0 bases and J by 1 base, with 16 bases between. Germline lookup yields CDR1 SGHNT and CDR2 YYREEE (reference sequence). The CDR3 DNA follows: TGTGCCAGCAGCTTGGTCGGCAGGCCCCTGGCCCAAGAGACCCAGTACTTC. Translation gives CASSLVGRPLAQETQYF.

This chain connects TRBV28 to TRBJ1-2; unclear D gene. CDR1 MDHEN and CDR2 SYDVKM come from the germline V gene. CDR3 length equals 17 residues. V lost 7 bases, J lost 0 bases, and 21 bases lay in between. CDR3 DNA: TGTGCCAGCATAGAATCGGGTCTTGGTCTATCTAACTATGGCTACACCTTC. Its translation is CASIESGLGLSNYGYTF.

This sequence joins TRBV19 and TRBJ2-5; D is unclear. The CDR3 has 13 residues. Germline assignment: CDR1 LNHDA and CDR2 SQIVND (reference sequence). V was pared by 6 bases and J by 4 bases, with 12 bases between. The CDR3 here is CASRKVTGETQYF. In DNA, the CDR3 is TGTGCCAGTAGAAAAGTGACGGGAGAGACCCAGTACTTC.

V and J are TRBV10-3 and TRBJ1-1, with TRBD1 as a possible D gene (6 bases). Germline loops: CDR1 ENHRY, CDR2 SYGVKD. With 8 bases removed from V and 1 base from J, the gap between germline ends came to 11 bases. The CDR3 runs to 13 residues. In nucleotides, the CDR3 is TGTGCCATCCAGGGACAACCGAACACTGAAGCTTTCTTT. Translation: CAIQGQPNTEAFF.

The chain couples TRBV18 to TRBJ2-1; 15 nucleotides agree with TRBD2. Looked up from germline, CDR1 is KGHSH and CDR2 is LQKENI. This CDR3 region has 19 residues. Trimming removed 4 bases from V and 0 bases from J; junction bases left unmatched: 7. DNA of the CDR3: TGTGCCAGCTCACTCTCCGGGACTAGCGGGAGGCCCTCCTACAATGAGCAGTTCTTC. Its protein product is CASSLSGTSGRPSYNEQFF.

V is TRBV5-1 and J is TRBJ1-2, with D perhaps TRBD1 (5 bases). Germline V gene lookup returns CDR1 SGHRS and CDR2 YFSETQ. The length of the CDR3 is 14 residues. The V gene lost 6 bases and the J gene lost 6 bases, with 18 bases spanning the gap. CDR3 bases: TGCGCCAGCACCCTGAACCCAGGGCGCGATGGCTACACCTTC. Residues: CASTLNPGRDGYTF.

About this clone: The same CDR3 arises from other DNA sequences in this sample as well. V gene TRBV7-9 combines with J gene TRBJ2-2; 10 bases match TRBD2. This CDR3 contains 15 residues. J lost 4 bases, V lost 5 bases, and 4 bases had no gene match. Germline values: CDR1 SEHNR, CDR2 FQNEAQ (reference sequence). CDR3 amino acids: CASSPSGGATGELFF. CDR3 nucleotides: TGTGCCAGCAGCCCAAGCGGGGGGGCCACCGGGGAGCTGTTTTTT.

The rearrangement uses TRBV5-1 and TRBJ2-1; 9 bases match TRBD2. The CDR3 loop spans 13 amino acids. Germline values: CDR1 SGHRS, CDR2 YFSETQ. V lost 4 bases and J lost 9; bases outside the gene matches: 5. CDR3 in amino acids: CASSEAGGGEQFF. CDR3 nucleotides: TGCGCCAGCAGCGAAGCGGGAGGAGGTGAGCAGTTCTTC.

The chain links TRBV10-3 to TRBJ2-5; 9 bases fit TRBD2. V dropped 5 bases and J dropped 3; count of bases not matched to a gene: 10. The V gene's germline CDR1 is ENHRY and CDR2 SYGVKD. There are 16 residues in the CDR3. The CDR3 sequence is CAISSRLADAEETQYF. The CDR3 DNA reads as TGTGCCATCAGTTCACGACTAGCGGATGCGGAAGAGACCCAGTACTTC.

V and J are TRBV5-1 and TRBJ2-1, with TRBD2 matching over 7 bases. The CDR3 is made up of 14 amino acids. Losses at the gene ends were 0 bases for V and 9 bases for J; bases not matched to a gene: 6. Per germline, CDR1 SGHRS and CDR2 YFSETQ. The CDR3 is CASSLGGLGTEQFF. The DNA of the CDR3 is TGCGCCAGCAGCTTGGGAGGACTAGGTACTGAGCAGTTCTTC.

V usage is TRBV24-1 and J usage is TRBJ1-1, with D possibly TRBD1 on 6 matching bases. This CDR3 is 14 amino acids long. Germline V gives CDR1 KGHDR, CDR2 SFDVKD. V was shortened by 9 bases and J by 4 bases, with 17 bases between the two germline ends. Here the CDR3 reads CATGYRQVTTEAFF. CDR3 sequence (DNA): TGTGCCACCGGGTATAGACAGGTTACCACTGAAGCTTTCTTT.

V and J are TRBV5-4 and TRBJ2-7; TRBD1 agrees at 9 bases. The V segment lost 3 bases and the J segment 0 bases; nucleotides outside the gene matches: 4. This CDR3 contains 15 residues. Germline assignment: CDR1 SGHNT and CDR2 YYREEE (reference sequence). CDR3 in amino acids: CASSSDRGDSYEQYF. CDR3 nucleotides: TGTGCCAGCAGCTCGGACAGGGGCGACTCCTACGAGCAGTACTTC.

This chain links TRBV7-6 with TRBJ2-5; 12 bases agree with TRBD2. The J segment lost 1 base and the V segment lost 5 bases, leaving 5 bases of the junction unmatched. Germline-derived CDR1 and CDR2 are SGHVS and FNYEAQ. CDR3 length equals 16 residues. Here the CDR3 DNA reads TGTGCCAGCAGCAGACTAGCGGGGGAGATCCAAGAGACCCAGTACTTC. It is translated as CASSRLAGEIQETQYF.

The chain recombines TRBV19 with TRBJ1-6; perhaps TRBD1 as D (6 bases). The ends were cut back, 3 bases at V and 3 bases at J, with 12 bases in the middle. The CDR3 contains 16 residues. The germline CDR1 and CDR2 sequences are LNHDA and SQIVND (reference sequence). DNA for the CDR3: TGTGCCAGTAGTATTATTGGCAGGGGCTATAATTCACCCCTCCACTTT. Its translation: CASSIIGRGYNSPLHF.

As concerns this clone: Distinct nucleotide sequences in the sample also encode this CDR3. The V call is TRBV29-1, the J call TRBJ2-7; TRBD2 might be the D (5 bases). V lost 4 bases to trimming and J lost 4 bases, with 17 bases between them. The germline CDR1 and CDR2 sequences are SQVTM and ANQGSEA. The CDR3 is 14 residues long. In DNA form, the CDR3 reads TGCAGCGTTGCTCCTTTAAGCGGAGCTTACGAGCAGTACTTC. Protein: CSVAPLSGAYEQYF.

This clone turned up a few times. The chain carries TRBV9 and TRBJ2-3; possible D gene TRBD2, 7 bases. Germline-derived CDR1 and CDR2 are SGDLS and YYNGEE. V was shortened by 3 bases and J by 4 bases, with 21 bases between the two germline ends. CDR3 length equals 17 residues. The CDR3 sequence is CASSASVLGGGPDTQYF. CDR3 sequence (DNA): TGTGCCAGCAGCGCCTCTGTTTTAGGGGGGGGCCCAGATACGCAGTATTTT.

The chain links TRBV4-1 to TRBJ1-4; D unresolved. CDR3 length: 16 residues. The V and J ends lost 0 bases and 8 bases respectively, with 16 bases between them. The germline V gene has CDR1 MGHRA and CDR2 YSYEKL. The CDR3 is CASSQDTADTGEKLFF. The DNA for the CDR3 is TGCGCCAGCAGCCAAGACACCGCAGACACGGGGGAAAAACTGTTTTTT.

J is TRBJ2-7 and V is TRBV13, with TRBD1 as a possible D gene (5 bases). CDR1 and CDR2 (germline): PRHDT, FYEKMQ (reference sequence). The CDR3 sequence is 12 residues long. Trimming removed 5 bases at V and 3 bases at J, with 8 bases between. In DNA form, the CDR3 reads TGTGCCAGCAGCCTGGGGCACTACGAGCAGTACTTC. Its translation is CASSLGHYEQYF.

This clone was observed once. The DNA for the CDR3 is TGTGCCAGCAGCTCCACCGGGGGGGGCCCCTTTTACGAGCAGTACTTC. Translation: CASSSTGGGPFYEQYF. This chain links TRBV5-6 with TRBJ2-7, with TRBD2 matching over 8 bases. Germline assignment: CDR1 SGHDT and CDR2 YYEEEE. CDR3 length: 16 residues. J lost 4 bases, V lost 3 bases, and 12 bases had no gene match.